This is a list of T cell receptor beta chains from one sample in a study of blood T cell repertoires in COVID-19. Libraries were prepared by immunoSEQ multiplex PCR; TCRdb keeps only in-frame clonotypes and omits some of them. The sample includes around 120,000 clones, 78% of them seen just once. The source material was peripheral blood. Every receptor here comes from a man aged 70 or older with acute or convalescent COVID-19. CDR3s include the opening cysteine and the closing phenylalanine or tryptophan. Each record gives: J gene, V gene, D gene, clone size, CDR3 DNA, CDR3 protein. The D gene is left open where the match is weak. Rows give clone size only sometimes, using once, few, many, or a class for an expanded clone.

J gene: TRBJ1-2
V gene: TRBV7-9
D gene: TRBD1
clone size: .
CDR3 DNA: TGTGCCAGCAGCTTAGGGACAGGAGCCTCCGGCTACACCTTC
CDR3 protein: CASSLGTGASGYTF

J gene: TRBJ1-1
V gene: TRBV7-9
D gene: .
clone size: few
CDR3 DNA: TGTGCCAGCATTCAGGCCCCGAACACTGAAGCTTTCTTT
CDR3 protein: CASIQAPNTEAFF

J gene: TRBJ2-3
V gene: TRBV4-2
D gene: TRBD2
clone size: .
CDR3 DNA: TGTGCCAGCAGCCCCGGGACTAGCTCTAGCACAGATACGCAGTATTTT
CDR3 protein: CASSPGTSSSTDTQYF

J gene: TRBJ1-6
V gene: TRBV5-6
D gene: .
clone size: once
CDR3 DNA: TGTGCCAGCAGCCCAAACAGGGAGTCTTCACCCCTCCACTTT
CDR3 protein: CASSPNRESSPLHF

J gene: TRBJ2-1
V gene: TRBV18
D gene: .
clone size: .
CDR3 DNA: TGTGCCAGCTCACCCTCCGGTAATGAGCAGTTCTTC
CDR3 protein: CASSPSGNEQFF

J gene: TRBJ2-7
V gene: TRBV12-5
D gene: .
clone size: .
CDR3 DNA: .
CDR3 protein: CASGSAVGTGIKYF

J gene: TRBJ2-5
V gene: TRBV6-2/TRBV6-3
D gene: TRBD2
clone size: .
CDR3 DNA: TGTGCCAGCACCCCCGGGGGGGGCTCAGAGACCCAGTACTTC
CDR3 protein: CASTPGGGSETQYF

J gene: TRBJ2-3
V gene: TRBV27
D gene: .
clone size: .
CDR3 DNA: TGTGCCAGCAGTTCCTGGACAGGAGGGACAGATACGCAGTATTTT
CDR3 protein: CASSSWTGGTDTQYF

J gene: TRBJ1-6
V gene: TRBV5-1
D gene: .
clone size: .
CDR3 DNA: TGCGCCAGCAGCGCGGGGCCGGAGCGAGACTATAATTCACCCCTCCACTTT
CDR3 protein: CASSAGPERDYNSPLHF

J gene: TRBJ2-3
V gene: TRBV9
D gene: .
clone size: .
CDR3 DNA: TGTGCCAGCAGCGTCCAGGTAGCAGATACGCAGTATTTT
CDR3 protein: CASSVQVADTQYF

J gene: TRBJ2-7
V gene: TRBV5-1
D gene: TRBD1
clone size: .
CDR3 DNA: TGCGCCAGCAGCTTGTTCGCAGGGGGCGCCTACGAGCAGTACTTC
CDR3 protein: CASSLFAGGAYEQYF

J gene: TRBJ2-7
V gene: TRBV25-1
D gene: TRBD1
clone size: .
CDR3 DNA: TGTGCCAGCAGTGTCAGGACAGGGGTCTACGAGCAGTACTTC
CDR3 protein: CASSVRTGVYEQYF

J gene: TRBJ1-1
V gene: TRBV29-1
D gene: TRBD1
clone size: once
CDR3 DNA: TGCAGCGGTGGGGGACAGGGTTACACTGAAGCTTTCTTT
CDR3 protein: CSGGGQGYTEAFF

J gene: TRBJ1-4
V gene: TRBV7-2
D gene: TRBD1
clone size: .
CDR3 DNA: TGTGCCAGCAGCTTGGGACAGGGGGCGGGTAATGAAAAACTGTTTTTT
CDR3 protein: CASSLGQGAGNEKLFF

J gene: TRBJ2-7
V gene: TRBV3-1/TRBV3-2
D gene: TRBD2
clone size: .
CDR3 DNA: TGTGCCAGCAGCCGGTTCGGAGCGGGGGGGCCTAACGAGCAGTACTTC
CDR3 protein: CASSRFGAGGPNEQYF

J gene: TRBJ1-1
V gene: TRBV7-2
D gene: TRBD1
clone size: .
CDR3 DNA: TGTGCCAGCAGCTTGACAGGGGTGGACGGCACTGAAGCTTTCTTT
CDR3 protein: CASSLTGVDGTEAFF

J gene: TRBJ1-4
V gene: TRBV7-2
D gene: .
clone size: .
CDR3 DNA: TGTGCCAGCAGCTTAGCGCTGGGCAGAAATGAAAAACTGTTTTTT
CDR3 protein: CASSLALGRNEKLFF

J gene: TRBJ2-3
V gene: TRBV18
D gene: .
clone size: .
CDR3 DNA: TGTGCCAGCTCACCAGAGGGAGATACGCAGTATTTT
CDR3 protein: CASSPEGDTQYF

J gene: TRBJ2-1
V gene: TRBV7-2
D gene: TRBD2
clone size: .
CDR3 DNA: TGTGCCAGCAGCCCCAGACTAGCCGGGAGCAATGAGCAGTTCTTC
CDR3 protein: CASSPRLAGSNEQFF

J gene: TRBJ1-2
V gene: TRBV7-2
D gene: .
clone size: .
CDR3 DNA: TGTGCCAGCGACATTTTACGGTCTAACTATGGCTACACCTTC
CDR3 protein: CASDILRSNYGYTF

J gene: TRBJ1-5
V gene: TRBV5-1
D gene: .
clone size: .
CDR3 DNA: TGCGCCAGCAGCCGCGATAGCAATCAGCCCCAGCATTTT
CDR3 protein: CASSRDSNQPQHF

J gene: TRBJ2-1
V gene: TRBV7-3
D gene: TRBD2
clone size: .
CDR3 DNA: TGTGCCAGCAGCTTAGGCGGGGGGGCTTACAATGAGCAGTTCTTC
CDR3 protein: CASSLGGGAYNEQFF

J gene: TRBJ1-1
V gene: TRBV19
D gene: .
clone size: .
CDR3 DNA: TGTGCCAGTAGTATAGGGACAACTTCGGGTGAAGCTTTCTTT
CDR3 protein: CASSIGTTSGEAFF

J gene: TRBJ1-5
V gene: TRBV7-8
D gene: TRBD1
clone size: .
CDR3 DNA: TGTGCCAGCAGCTTAGGTTGGCAGGGGGAAGGTCAGCCCCAGCATTTT
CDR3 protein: CASSLGWQGEGQPQHF

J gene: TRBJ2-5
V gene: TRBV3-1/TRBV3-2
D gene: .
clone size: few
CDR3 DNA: TGTGCCAGCAGCCAAGATCCTACCAGGGGCGAGACCCAGTACTTC
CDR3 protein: CASSQDPTRGETQYF

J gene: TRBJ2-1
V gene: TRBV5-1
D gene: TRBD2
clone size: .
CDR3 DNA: TGCGCCAGCAGCTTGGACCTAGCGGGGTACAATGAGCAGTTCTTC
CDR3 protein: CASSLDLAGYNEQFF

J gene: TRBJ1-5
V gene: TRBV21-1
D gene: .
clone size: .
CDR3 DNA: TGTGCCAGCAGCCTCAGGAACAATCAGCCCCAGCATTTT
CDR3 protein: CASSLRNNQPQHF

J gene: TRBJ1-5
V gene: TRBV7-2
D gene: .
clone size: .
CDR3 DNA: TGTGCCAGCAGCCAATACAGATCCAATCAGCCCCAGCATTTT
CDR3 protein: CASSQYRSNQPQHF

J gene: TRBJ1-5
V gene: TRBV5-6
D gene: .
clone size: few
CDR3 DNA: TGTGCCAGCAGCTTACGAAGGGGATATAGCAATCAGCCCCAGCATTTT
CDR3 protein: CASSLRRGYSNQPQHF

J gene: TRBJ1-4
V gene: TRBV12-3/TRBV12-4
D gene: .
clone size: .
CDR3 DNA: TGTGCCAGCAATGGAGACAGTAATGAAAAACTGTTTTTT
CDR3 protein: CASNGDSNEKLFF

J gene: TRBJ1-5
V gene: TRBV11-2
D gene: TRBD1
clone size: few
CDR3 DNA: TGTGCCAGCAGCTTATCAGGGGGAGGCAATCAGCCCCAGCATTTT
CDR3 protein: CASSLSGGGNQPQHF

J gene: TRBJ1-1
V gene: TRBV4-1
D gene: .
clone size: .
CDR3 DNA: TGCGCCACCAGATGGAGGGAAGAGGGGACTGAAGCTTTCTTT
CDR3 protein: CATRWREEGTEAFF

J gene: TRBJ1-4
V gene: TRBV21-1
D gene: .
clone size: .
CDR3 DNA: TGTGCCATCCCGGACGGGACAGGGAGGCGGACTAATGAAAAACTGTTTTTT
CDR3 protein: CAIPDGTGRRTNEKLFF

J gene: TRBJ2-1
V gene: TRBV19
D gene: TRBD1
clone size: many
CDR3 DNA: TGTGCCAGTAGTATCCGGGACAGGGGTATCAATGAGCAGTTCTTC
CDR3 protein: CASSIRDRGINEQFF

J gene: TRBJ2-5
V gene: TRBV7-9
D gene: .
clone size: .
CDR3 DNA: TGTGCCAGCAGCTTAAAAAGCTTCCAAGAGACCCAGTACTTC
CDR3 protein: CASSLKSFQETQYF

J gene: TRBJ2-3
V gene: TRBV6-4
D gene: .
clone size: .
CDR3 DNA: TGTGCCAGCAGCGAGGGCCTGGCGGGCAGTATCACAGATACGCAGTATTTT
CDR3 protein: CASSEGLAGSITDTQYF

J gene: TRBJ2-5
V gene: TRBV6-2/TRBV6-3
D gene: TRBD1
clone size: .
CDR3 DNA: TGTGCCAGCAGTTCGACAGGGAACCAAGAGACCCAGTACTTC
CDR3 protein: CASSSTGNQETQYF

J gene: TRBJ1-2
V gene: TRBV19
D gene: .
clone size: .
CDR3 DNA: TGTGCCAGTAGTATCGGTCCCCGACAGTACTGCACCTTC
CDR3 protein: CASSIGPRQYCTF

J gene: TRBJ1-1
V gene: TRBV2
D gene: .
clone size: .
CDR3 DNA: TGTGCCAGCAGTGGCCTATACACTGAAGCTTTCTTT
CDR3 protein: CASSGLYTEAFF

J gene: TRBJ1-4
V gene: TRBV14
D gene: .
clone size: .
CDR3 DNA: TGTGCCAGCAGCCGAGCCTTCGATGAAAAACTGTTTTTT
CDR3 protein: CASSRAFDEKLFF

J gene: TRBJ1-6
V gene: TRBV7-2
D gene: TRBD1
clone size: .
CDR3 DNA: TGTGCCAGCAGCTTAAACAGGGGGAATTCACCCCTCCACTTT
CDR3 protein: CASSLNRGNSPLHF

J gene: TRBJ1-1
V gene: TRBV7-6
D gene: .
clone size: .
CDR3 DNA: TGTGCCAGCAGCTTATTGGGGGAGGGGGACACTGAAGCTTTCTTT
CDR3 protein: CASSLLGEGDTEAFF

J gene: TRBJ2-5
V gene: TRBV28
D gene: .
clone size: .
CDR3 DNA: TGTGCCAGCAGCCAATACAGGCACCAAGAGACCCAGTACTTC
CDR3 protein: CASSQYRHQETQYF

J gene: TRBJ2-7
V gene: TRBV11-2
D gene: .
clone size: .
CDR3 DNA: TGTGCCAGCAGCCGAGTCCTGACAGCTTCCTACGAGCAGTACTTC
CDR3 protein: CASSRVLTASYEQYF

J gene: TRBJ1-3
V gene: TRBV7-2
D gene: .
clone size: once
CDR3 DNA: TGTGCCAGCAGCGCCACAGGGACAGGAAACACCATATATTTT
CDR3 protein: CASSATGTGNTIYF

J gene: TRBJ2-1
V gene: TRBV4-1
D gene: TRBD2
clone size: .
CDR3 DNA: TGCGCCAGCAGCTACCGGGACTATGACGGCGAGCAGTTCTTC
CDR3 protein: CASSYRDYDGEQFF

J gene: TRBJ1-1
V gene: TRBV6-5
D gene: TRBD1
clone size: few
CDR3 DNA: TGTGCCAGCAACCGTCAGGGGGGTAACACTGAAGCTTTCTTT
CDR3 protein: CASNRQGGNTEAFF

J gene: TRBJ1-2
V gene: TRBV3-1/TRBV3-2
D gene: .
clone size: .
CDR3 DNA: TGTGCCAGCAGCCAAGTACAGTGGAACTATGGCTACACCTTC
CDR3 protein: CASSQVQWNYGYTF

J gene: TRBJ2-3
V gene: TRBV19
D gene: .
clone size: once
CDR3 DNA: TGTGCCAGTAGTGGAGAGGGGACACCGAGCACAGATACGCAGTATTTT
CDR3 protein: CASSGEGTPSTDTQYF

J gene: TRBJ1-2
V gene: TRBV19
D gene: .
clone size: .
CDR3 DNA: TGTGCCAGTAGTAGGGGACAAACGGGGGGCCTAGGTGGCTACACCTTC
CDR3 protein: CASSRGQTGGLGGYTF

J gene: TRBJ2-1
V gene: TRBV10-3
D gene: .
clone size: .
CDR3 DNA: TGTGCCATCAGTCACCTAGGGCTTAGGGGGAGAGTCGGGCAGTTCTTC
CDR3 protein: CAISHLGLRGRVGQFF

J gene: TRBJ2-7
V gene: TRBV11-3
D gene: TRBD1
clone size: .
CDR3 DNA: TGTGCCAGCAGCTTAGTAGGACAGGGACCCTACGAGCAGTACTTC
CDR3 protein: CASSLVGQGPYEQYF

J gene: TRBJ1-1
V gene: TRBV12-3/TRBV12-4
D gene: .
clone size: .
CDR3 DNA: TGTGCCAGCAGTTTAGTTCCAGGCACTGAAGCTTTCTTT
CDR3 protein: CASSLVPGTEAFF

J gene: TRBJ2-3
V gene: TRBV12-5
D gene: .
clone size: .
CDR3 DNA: TGTGCTAGTGGTTTGGCAGGGGCAGATACGCAGTATTTT
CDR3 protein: CASGLAGADTQYF

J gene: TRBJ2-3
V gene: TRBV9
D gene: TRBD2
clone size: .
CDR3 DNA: TGTGCCAGCAGCGTAGCGGCCGGGGGGGCCAAAGATACGCAGTATTTT
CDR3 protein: CASSVAAGGAKDTQYF